The clone carrying this TCR beta chain was observed once. The data originate from a study of blood T cell repertoires in COVID-19. Germline V gene sequence: CDR1 DFQATT, CDR2 SNEGSKA (reference sequence). This CDR3 comprises 11 residues. Measured with immunoSEQ multiplex PCR; TCRdb has only the in-frame clones, and not every one. The sample has approximately 270,000 clones; roughly 85% are singletons. All enrollees were roughly 18 to 100 years old and from under 25 US areas. This TCR came from a woman between 45 and 60 years old who had recovered from COVID-19. The sequencing input was PBMCs or T cells enriched from blood (not recorded which). The chain links TRBV20-1 to TRBJ1-1, with D perhaps matching TRBD1 (5 bases). CDR3 nucleotide sequence: TGCAGCCCAAGCGGGGGCACTGAAGCTTTCTTT. It encodes CSPSGGTEAFF.